This record concerns one T cell receptor (beta chain) sequence. Its antigen remains unknown. These data originate in a study of post-analysis software for immune sequencing data. Study in general: Secondary progressive, relapsing-remitting and progressive-relapsing multiple sclerosis were among the included disease courses.

The V and J ends lost 4 bases and 12 bases respectively, with 21 bases between them. Germline loops: CDR1 MGHRA, CDR2 YSYEKL. CDR3 length: 14 residues. Study-level results: Controls had significantly higher normalized Chao1 diversity than multiple sclerosis patients. Same-batch preparations were strongly co-clustered by F measure. The five TRBV segments detected at higher frequency in patients than in controls included TRBV5-6, TRBV5-1 and TRBV20-1.

Unique molecular identifiers were built into the TCR beta cDNA libraries. The authors obtained 400,000 to 600,000 cDNA molecules from around 0.96 to 9.9 million T cells. MiXCR, applied by TCRdb to the PCR reads, yields one record per CDR3 protein. The sample contains 700,000 to 800,000 distinct CDR3 sequences, 25% to 30% of which appear only once. This chain connects TRBV4-1 to TRBJ1-2, with D possibly TRBD1 on 5 matching bases. The receptor comes from a girl aged 5-17 years with multiple sclerosis. The sequenced sample was blood. The DNA for the CDR3 is TGCGCCAGCAGCCCCGGCGGATCTTGGGGGTATGACACCTTC. Encoded protein: CASSPGGSWGYDTF.